Only a few counts were recorded for the clone carrying this T cell receptor beta chain. As yet, its antigen is unknown. TCRdb re-called the 5' RACE reads with MiXCR, one entry per CDR3 protein. The sample carries around 220,000 distinct CDR3 sequences, over 9.5% recorded once. The data belong to a study of identical twins. Germline assignment: CDR1 DFQATT and CDR2 SNEGSKA (reference sequence). V lost 2 bases to trimming and J lost 1 base; unmatched junction nucleotides: 14. The CDR3 has 20 amino acids. Study findings and constraints: Shared out-of-frame alpha sequences (those common to twins) showed excess low generation probability. With abundant cord blood beta clonotypes, insertions were fewer; memory repertoires showed no such pattern.

The material sequenced was memory T cells sorted from blood. The TCR comes from a man aged 50 or older in good health. The chain combines TRBV20-1 with TRBJ2-3; 14 positions match TRBD2. The CDR3 loop reads CSARFMGTSGRLSGTDTQYF. The CDR3 DNA is TGCAGTGCTAGATTTATGGGGACTAGCGGGAGATTAAGTGGCACAGATACGCAGTATTTT.